This is a list of T cell receptor beta chains from one sample in a study of control samples from healthy donors and cancer patients. Produced via immunoSEQ multiplex PCR; TCRdb's table is partial and in-frame only. The sample records fewer than 200,000 clones, approximately 90% being singletons. Sequencing was done on a sample of blood. Source of these receptors: a man aged 30-40 years in good health. Each CDR3 is given with its conserved first and last residue. D genes are given only for firm matches. Clone sizes are given selectively: once, few, many, or a class where the clone is expanded.

CDR3aa,CDR3nt,abundance,d_gene,v_gene,j_gene
CASSRQGKETQYF,TGTGCCAGCAGCAGACAGGGGAAAGAGACCCAGTACTTC,NA,TRBD1,TRBV14,TRBJ2-5
CASSPTASSYNSPLHF,TGTGCCAGCTCACCGACGGCCAGCTCCTATAATTCACCCCTCCACTTT,NA,NA,TRBV18,TRBJ1-6
CASSRDPNQPQHF,TGTGCCAGTAGCAGGGATCCCAATCAGCCCCAGCATTTT,NA,NA,TRBV19,TRBJ1-5
CASSLVAGVSPLHF,TGTGCCAGCAGCTTGGTGGCAGGGGTTTCACCCCTCCACTTT,once,NA,TRBV5-6,TRBJ1-6
CASSLPVSSNQPQHF,TGTGCCAGCAGTTTACCGGTATCGAGCAATCAGCCCCAGCATTTT,NA,NA,TRBV28,TRBJ1-5
CASMGRGVDTQYF,TGTGCCAGCATGGGCAGGGGGGTGGATACGCAGTATTTT,NA,NA,TRBV2,TRBJ2-3
CASSADINYEQYF,TGTGCCAGCAGCGCTGACATAAACTACGAGCAGTACTTC,NA,NA,TRBV21-1,TRBJ2-7
CASRAGQESYNEQFF,TGCGCCAGCAGAGCGGGACAGGAGTCCTACAATGAGCAGTTCTTC,NA,NA,TRBV5-1,TRBJ2-1
CASTRTVDYGYTF,TGTGCCAGTACCCGGACGGTTGACTATGGCTACACCTTC,NA,NA,TRBV19,TRBJ1-2
CASSLGRNKNIQYF,TGTGCCAGCAGTTTAGGGCGGAACAAAAACATTCAGTACTTC,NA,NA,TRBV28,TRBJ2-4
CASTGGRADTQYF,TGCGCCAGCACCGGGGGACGCGCAGATACGCAGTATTTT,NA,NA,TRBV4-3,TRBJ2-3
CASSYIPYGYTF,TGTGCCAGCAGTTACATTCCCTATGGCTACACCTTC,NA,NA,TRBV2,TRBJ1-2
CASNPGQGNQPQHF,TGTGCCAGTAATCCGGGACAGGGCAATCAGCCCCAGCATTTT,NA,TRBD1,TRBV19,TRBJ1-5
CASSYNPGLAGGEQYF,TGCGCCAGCAGTTATAACCCGGGACTAGCGGGAGGCGAGCAGTACTTC,once,TRBD2,TRBV10-2,TRBJ2-7
CAWSPGQAGNTIYF,TGTGCCTGGAGTCCTGGACAGGCTGGAAACACCATATATTTT,once,TRBD1,TRBV30,TRBJ1-3
CASSYAGAYGYTF,TGTGCCAGCAGTTACGCTGGGGCCTATGGCTACACCTTC,NA,NA,TRBV12-3/TRBV12-4,TRBJ1-2
CASSFGQGWMNTEAFF,TGCGCCAGCAGCTTTGGACAGGGCTGGATGAACACTGAAGCTTTCTTT,NA,TRBD1,TRBV5-1,TRBJ1-1
CASSAKGLAAVGNEQFF,TGTGCCAGTAGTGCTAAGGGACTAGCGGCAGTAGGGAATGAGCAGTTCTTC,NA,TRBD2,TRBV19,TRBJ2-1
CASSQAGRHQHPSTYEQYF,TGTGCCAGCAGCCAAGCGGGCAGGCACCAACACCCGTCAACCTACGAGCAGTACTTC,NA,NA,TRBV14,TRBJ2-7
CASSLGVGGLGTDTQYF,TGCGCCAGCAGCTTGGGGGTCGGGGGGCTCGGCACAGATACGCAGTATTTT,NA,NA,TRBV5-1,TRBJ2-3
CASSFKGGTEAFF,TGTGCCAGCAGTTTTAAGGGGGGCACTGAAGCTTTCTTT,NA,NA,TRBV27,TRBJ1-1
CATSRDHRSDNEQFF,TGTGCCACCAGCAGAGATCACCGATCCGACAATGAGCAGTTCTTC,NA,NA,TRBV15,TRBJ2-1
CASSESKALNTEAFF,TGCGCCAGCAGTGAGTCCAAAGCTTTGAACACTGAAGCTTTCTTT,NA,NA,TRBV10-1,TRBJ1-1
CASSRTENTEAFF,TGTGCCAGCAGTAGGACGGAGAACACTGAAGCTTTCTTT,NA,NA,TRBV3-1/TRBV3-2,TRBJ1-1
CASSLTGEAFF,TGCGCCAGCAGCTTGACAGGGGAAGCTTTCTTT,NA,NA,TRBV5-1,TRBJ1-1
CASSNRPGTEGYTF,TGTGCCAGCTCAAACCGTCCCGGGACAGAAGGATACACCTTC,NA,TRBD1,TRBV18,TRBJ1-2
CASSILSGRTVTGELFF,TGCGCCAGCAGCATCCTGAGCGGGAGGACTGTCACCGGGGAGCTGTTTTTT,NA,TRBD2,TRBV5-1,TRBJ2-2
CASSRTGGEQYF,TGTGCCAGCAGCCGAACAGGTGGCGAGCAGTACTTC,NA,NA,TRBV3-1/TRBV3-2,TRBJ2-7
CASSLDGARNQPQHF,TGTGCCAGCAGCTTGGACGGGGCGCGCAATCAGCCCCAGCATTTT,NA,NA,TRBV5-8,TRBJ1-5